This T cell receptor beta chain was observed in a study of breast tumors, draining lymph nodes, adjacent tissues. Notes on the study in general: Most tumor T cells seemingly derive from lymph node, then expand in tumor. Tumor repertoires ranked between lymph nodes and nontumor tissue in diversity, with V and J gene preferences.

Breast cancer patients provided tissue from their axillary draining lymph nodes. The table lists this clonotype with many counts. What it recognizes is unknown. V was cut by 4 bases and J by 2 bases, with 10 bases left in between. Germline V gene lookup returns CDR1 LGHDT and CDR2 YNNKEL (reference sequence). The CDR3 totals 14 residues. TCRdb ran MiXCR on the multiplex PCR reads and lists one entry per CDR3 protein. The sample holds over 150,000 distinct CDR3 sequences, 31% seen once. V usage is TRBV3-1 and J usage is TRBJ2-3; no reliable D call. The source material was axillary lymph node tissue. The clonotype originates from a female donor with breast cancer. Some clones in this sample may be carry-over from other donors' samples. CDR3 residues: CASSRSASTDTQYF. CDR3 nucleotides: TGTGCCAGCAGCCGCAGCGCCTCCACAGATACGCAGTATTTT.